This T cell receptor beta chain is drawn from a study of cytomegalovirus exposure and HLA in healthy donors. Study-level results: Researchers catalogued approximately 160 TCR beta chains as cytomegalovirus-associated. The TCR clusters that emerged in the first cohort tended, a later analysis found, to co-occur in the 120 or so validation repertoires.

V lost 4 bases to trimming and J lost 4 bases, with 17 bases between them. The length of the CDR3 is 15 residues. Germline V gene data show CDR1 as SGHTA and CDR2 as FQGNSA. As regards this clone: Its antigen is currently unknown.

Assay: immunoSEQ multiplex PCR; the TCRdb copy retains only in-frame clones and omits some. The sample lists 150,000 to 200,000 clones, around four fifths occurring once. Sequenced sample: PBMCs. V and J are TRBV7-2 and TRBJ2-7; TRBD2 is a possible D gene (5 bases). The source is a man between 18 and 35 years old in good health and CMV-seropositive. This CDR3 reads CASSSSPREIYEQYF. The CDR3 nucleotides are TGTGCCAGCAGCTCCTCACCCCGGGAAATTTACGAGCAGTACTTC.